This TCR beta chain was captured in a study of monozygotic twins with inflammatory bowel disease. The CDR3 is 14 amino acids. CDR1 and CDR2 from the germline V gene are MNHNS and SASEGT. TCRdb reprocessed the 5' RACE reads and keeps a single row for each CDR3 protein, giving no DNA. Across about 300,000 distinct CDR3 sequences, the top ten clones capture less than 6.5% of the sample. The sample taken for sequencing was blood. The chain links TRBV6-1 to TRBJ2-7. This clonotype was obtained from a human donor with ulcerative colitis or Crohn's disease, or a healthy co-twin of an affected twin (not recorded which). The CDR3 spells CASSESFRPYEQYF.